This TCR beta chain was found in a study of shared clonotypes between healthy human individuals. As originally analysed: Sequence data from immunoSEQ were junction-only and lacked quality scores; consequently, filtering differed. Assay used: immunoSEQ multiplex PCR; TCRdb lists only in-frame clones, some missing. That table gives V, J and clone size, and the DNA gave D and trimming. The data contain 450,000 to 500,000 clones, approximately 80% of them singletons. Trimming took 3 bases from V and 12 from J, leaving 15 bases between them. The V gene's germline CDR1 is MDHEN and CDR2 SYDVKM. This CDR3 spans 12 amino acids.

The rearrangement joins TRBV28 to TRBJ2-7; possible D gene TRBD2, 5 bases. Specimen: PBMCs. This clonotype was sampled from a woman aged 40-49 years in good health. Some clones in this sample may be carry-over from other donors' samples. The CDR3 DNA is TGTGCCAGCAGTTTGATTAAAGCGGAGTTGTACTTC. Its translation: CASSLIKAELYF.